One and the same sample provided the 21 T cell receptor beta chains below, sequenced in a study of T cell responses to AZD1222 COVID-19 vaccine. Libraries were prepared by immunoSEQ multiplex PCR; TCRdb keeps only in-frame clonotypes and omits some of them. Of about 140,000 clones listed, approximately 90% are singletons. The source material was peripheral blood, sampled 28 days after the second AZD1222 dose. The receptors were gathered from an adult who received the AZD1222 COVID-19 vaccine.

The chain has TRBV6-5 and TRBJ1-1; tentative D call: TRBD1 (5 bases). V lost 0 bases to trimming and J lost 4 bases, with 9 bases between them. This CDR3 has 14 amino acids. Per the germline V gene, CDR1 is MNHEY and CDR2 is SVGAGI. The CDR3 nucleotides are TGTGCCAGCAGTTACTCGGACATCTCCACTGAAGCTTTCTTT. It yields the protein CASSYSDISTEAFF.

This clone was seen a few times. CDR3 DNA: TGTGCCAGCAGTTATCGGGGACAGTTTGAGGGCTACACCTTC. As protein: CASSYRGQFEGYTF. The V call is TRBV6-5, the J call TRBJ1-2; 7 bases are a match to TRBD1. Unmatched junction bases numbered 9, after V lost 3 bases and J lost 8 bases. CDR1 is MNHEY, CDR2 SVGAGI, per germline. CDR3 length: 14 residues.

The gene calls are TRBV4-2 and TRBJ2-2; possible D gene TRBD2, 6 bases. V lost 2 bases to trimming and J lost 1 base, with 8 bases between them. The CDR3 runs to 15 residues. Per germline, CDR1 LGHNA and CDR2 YNFKEQ. CDR3 DNA: TGTGCCAGCAGCCAATGGCGGGAGAACACCGGGGAGCTGTTTTTT. This encodes CASSQWRENTGELFF.

This clone was recorded once. This chain uses TRBV30 with TRBJ2-1; 13 bases align to TRBD2. This CDR3 has 13 residues. After removal of 7 bases from V and 7 bases from J, the junction contained 4 bases not matched to a gene. Germline V CDR1 and CDR2: GTSNPN, SVGIG (reference sequence). CDR3 protein: CASRTSGSNEQFF. The CDR3 coding sequence is TGTGCCTCTCGGACTAGCGGGAGTAATGAGCAGTTCTTC.

V gene TRBV4-3 combines with J gene TRBJ1-1; TRBD1 might be the D (5 bases). The germline V and J ends were trimmed by 0 bases and 3 bases, with 11 bases remaining between them. The CDR3 is made up of 15 amino acids. Germline V gene sequence: CDR1 LGHNA, CDR2 YSLEER. Here the CDR3 DNA reads TGCGCCAGCAGCCAAGATGAGGCAGGGCACACTGAAGCTTTCTTT. Translating it yields CASSQDEAGHTEAFF.

V usage is TRBV29-1 and J usage is TRBJ2-7; TRBD1 is a possible D gene (6 bases). The CDR3 length is 11 residues. V dropped 6 bases and J dropped 3 bases, with 9 bases sitting between them. Germline values: CDR1 SQVTM, CDR2 ANQGSEA. CDR3 in amino acids: CSVVDSYEQYF. The DNA of the CDR3 is TGCAGCGTCGTGGACAGCTACGAGCAGTACTTC.

The genes are TRBV28 and TRBJ1-1; the D gene is possibly TRBD1 (6 bases). Trimming removed 5 bases at V and 3 bases at J, with 22 bases between. Germline lookup yields CDR1 MDHEN and CDR2 SYDVKM. The CDR3 covers 17 residues. As DNA, the CDR3 is TGTGCCAGCAGTCCCTGGGGGAGGGCGAGGGGGGACACTGAAGCTTTCTTT. This encodes CASSPWGRARGDTEAFF. Filled out from reference TRBV28 and TRBJ1-1, the complete variable domain reads DVKVTQSSRYLVKRTGEKVFLECVQDMDHENMFWYRQDPGLGLRLIYFSYDVKMKEKGDIPEGYSVSREKKERFSLILESASTNQTSMYLCASSPWGRARGDTEAFFGQGTRLTVV.

This clone appeared a single time. J is TRBJ2-7 and V is TRBV18; D gene unclear. V shed 4 bases and J shed 4 bases, with 8 bases lying between them. Per the germline V gene, CDR1 is KGHSH and CDR2 is LQKENI. The CDR3 has 12 residues. CDR3 bases: TGTGCCAGCTCACGGGGAAATTACGAGCAGTACTTC. Protein product: CASSRGNYEQYF. Full variable domain (rest looked up from reference TRBV18 and TRBJ2-7): NAGVMQNPRHLVRRRGQEARLRCSPMKGHSHVYWYRQLPEEGLKFMVYLQKENIIDESGMPKERFSAEFPKEGPSILRIQQVVRGDSAAYFCASSRGNYEQYFGPGTRLTVT.

V is TRBV7-2 and J is TRBJ1-1, with D perhaps TRBD1 (6 bases). V lost 5 bases to trimming and J lost 4 bases, with 14 bases between them. The CDR3 is made up of 14 amino acids. Germline CDR1 SGHTA, CDR2 FQGNSA. CDR3 sequence: CASSPYRESTEAFF. CDR3 nucleotides: TGTGCCAGCAGCCCCTACAGGGAAAGCACTGAAGCTTTCTTT. The whole variable domain, remainder taken from reference TRBV7-2 and TRBJ1-1, is GAGVSQSPSNKVTEKGKDVELRCDPISGHTALYWYRQSLGQGLEFLIYFQGNSAPDKSGLPSDRFSAERTGGSVSTLTIQRTQQEDSAVYLCASSPYRESTEAFFGQGTRLTVV.

V is TRBV4-2 and J is TRBJ2-7; D may be TRBD1 (7 bases). Trimming took off 4 bases at V and 4 bases at J, with 26 bases between the two ends. This CDR3 contains 18 residues. Germline CDR1 reads LGHNA; CDR2 reads YNFKEQ. CDR3 protein: CASSLQGGTGTASYEQYF. The DNA of the CDR3 is TGTGCCAGCAGCCTTCAAGGGGGGACCGGGACAGCCTCGTACGAGCAGTACTTC.

In this sample, this clone turned up a few times. The V call is TRBV29-1, the J call TRBJ1-2; no clear D gene. The CDR3 extends over 14 amino acids. The V end lost 4 bases, the J end lost 0 bases, and 12 bases lay between the germline ends. Germline values: CDR1 SQVTM, CDR2 ANQGSEA. The CDR3 DNA reads TGCAGCGTTGCCCGGCCGGAATCTAACTATGGCTACACCTTC. Translating gives CSVARPESNYGYTF.

This chain links TRBV11-2 with TRBJ2-7, with 8 bases fitting TRBD1. The CDR3 length is 13 residues. Germline CDR1 is SGHAT and CDR2 is FQNNGV. J gave up 3 bases and V 8 bases, and 6 bases lay outside the gene matches. The CDR3 spells CASLTGAGYEQYF. The CDR3 bases are TGTGCCAGCTTGACAGGGGCCGGCTACGAGCAGTACTTC.

This sequence joins TRBV7-9 and TRBJ1-1; D remains ambiguous. Trimming removed 2 bases at V and 1 base at J, with 5 bases between. Per the germline V gene, CDR1 is SEHNR and CDR2 is FQNEAQ (reference sequence). This CDR3 has 13 amino acids. The CDR3: CASSLTGNTEAFF. In DNA form, the CDR3 reads TGTGCCAGCAGCTTAACGGGGAACACTGAAGCTTTCTTT.

The J gene is TRBJ1-1, the V gene TRBV18, with a tentative D call TRBD1 (5 bases). V gave up 1 base and J gave up 1 base, with 10 bases separating them. CDR1 and CDR2 (germline): KGHSH, LQKENI. The CDR3 covers 15 residues. The CDR3 here is CASSPLDSKNTEAFF. CDR3 coding DNA: TGTGCCAGCTCACCACTCGACAGCAAGAACACTGAAGCTTTCTTT. The whole variable domain, filled in from reference TRBV18 and TRBJ1-1, reads NAGVMQNPRHLVRRRGQEARLRCSPMKGHSHVYWYRQLPEEGLKFMVYLQKENIIDESGMPKERFSAEFPKEGPSILRIQQVVRGDSAAYFCASSPLDSKNTEAFFGQGTRLTVV.

The DNA for the CDR3 is TGTGCCAGCAGCGCCCGAACCCCGGGACAGGGGTATGAAAAACTGTTTTTT. Protein: CASSARTPGQGYEKLFF. The rearrangement links TRBV7-2 to TRBJ1-4, with 10 bases that match TRBD1. The J segment lost 6 bases and the V segment lost 5 bases, leaving 12 bases of the junction unmatched. The CDR3 sequence is 17 residues long. CDR1 SGHTA and CDR2 FQGNSA come from the germline V gene.

The genes are TRBV4-1 and TRBJ2-1; 10 nucleotides align to TRBD2. Germline trimming cut 1 base from V and 3 bases from J; bases unmatched to any gene: 3. This CDR3 has 16 residues. CDR1 is MGHRA and CDR2 is YSYEKL in the germline V gene. CDR3 nucleotide sequence: TGCGCCAGCAGCCAAGTGGCTAGCGGGAGCTACAATGAGCAGTTCTTC. Translated, it gives CASSQVASGSYNEQFF.

The V gene is TRBV19, the J gene TRBJ2-7, with a weak D call TRBD2 (5 bases). CDR3 length equals 13 residues. Germline CDR1 LNHDA, CDR2 SQIVND (reference sequence). Trimming removed 10 bases from V and 3 bases from J, with 16 bases in between. CDR3 residues: CATSERPLYEQYF. DNA of the CDR3: TGTGCCACCTCGGAGCGGCCCCTCTACGAGCAGTACTTC.

Concerning this clone: The sample holds other DNA sequences that translate to the same CDR3. The rearrangement joins TRBV28 to TRBJ1-5; TRBD1 is a possible D gene (5 bases). V gave up 3 bases and J gave up 7 bases, with 13 bases separating them. The CDR3 has 14 residues. Germline V lookup: CDR1 MDHEN, CDR2 SYDVKM. The CDR3 loop reads CASSLAGGGQPQHF. The CDR3, as DNA: TGTGCCAGCAGTTTGGCCGGGGGGGGGCAGCCCCAGCATTTT.

The chain recombines TRBV13 with TRBJ2-7, with 7 bases that match TRBD2. CDR3 length equals 13 residues. Germline CDR1 reads PRHDT; CDR2 reads FYEKMQ (reference sequence). The ends lost 4 bases at V and 7 bases at J; junction bases unmatched: 7. The CDR3 loop reads CASSSGGFWEQYF. CDR3 bases: TGTGCCAGCAGCTCGGGGGGTTTCTGGGAGCAGTACTTC.

J is TRBJ1-1 and V is TRBV19; D is ambiguous. Germline V gives CDR1 LNHDA, CDR2 SQIVND (reference sequence). With 3 bases removed from V and 5 bases from J, the gap between germline ends came to 13 bases. The CDR3 consists of 14 residues. CDR3 residues: CASSIGSLGTEAFF. For the CDR3, the DNA is TGTGCCAGTAGTATCGGATCCCTCGGTACTGAAGCTTTCTTT.

Concerning this clone: At one end, the junction sequence differs from germline, possibly due to a read error. The chain links TRBV5-4 to TRBJ1-1, with a possible D match to TRBD1 (6 bases). Germline assignment: CDR1 SGHNT and CDR2 YYREEE (reference sequence). This CDR3 comprises 13 residues. The CDR3 region has the DNA TGTGCCAGCAGCTCTCAGGGGAACGCTGAAGCTTTCTTT. It is translated as CASSSQGNAEAFF.